A single sample gave rise to the 6 T cell receptor beta chains below, sequenced in a study of OX40 agonist ivuxolimab in advanced cancers. Profiled with immunoSEQ multiplex PCR; TCRdb holds only in-frame clones, not every one. The sample has approximately 30,000 clones, 84% seen once; the top ten hold 15% to 25%. Sequencing used CD4+ or CD8+ T cells sorted from blood, obtained in a trial of the OX40 agonist ivuxolimab. These receptors were collected from an adult with an advanced solid tumor such as melanoma, head and neck, liver or kidney cancer.

V gene TRBV6-6 combines with J gene TRBJ1-2; the D gene is possibly TRBD1 (6 bases). The V and J ends lost 5 bases and 2 bases respectively, with 12 bases between them. The CDR3 contains 14 residues. Germline V lookup: CDR1 MNHNY, CDR2 SVGAGI (reference sequence). DNA for the CDR3: TGTGCCAGCAGTACCCCAACAGGGAACTATGGCTACACCTTC. Amino acid sequence: CASSTPTGNYGYTF.

The chain uses TRBV15 and TRBJ2-2; 10 positions agree with TRBD2. Germline CDR1 reads LNHNV; CDR2 reads YYDKDF (reference sequence). V was clipped by 4 bases and J by 3 bases; unmatched bases: 5. There are 16 residues in the CDR3. Written as DNA, the CDR3 is TGTGCCACCAGCACCCCTAGCGGGAGCGACACCGGGGAGCTGTTTTTT. Amino acids: CATSTPSGSDTGELFF. Looking up the rest from reference TRBV15 and TRBJ2-2 gives the full variable domain: DAMVIQNPRYQVTQFGKPVTLSCSQTLNHNVMYWYQQKSSQAPKLLFHYYDKDFNNEADTPDNFQSRRPNTSFCFLDIRSPGLGDTAMYLCATSTPSGSDTGELFFGEGSRLTVL.

The chain is built from TRBV5-6 and TRBJ2-4, with 8 bases lining up with TRBD2. With V trimmed by 3 bases and J by 6 bases, 2 bases remained unmatched. CDR1 SGHDT and CDR2 YYEEEE come from the germline V gene. The CDR3 runs 13 residues. The CDR3 protein is CASSSGGGNIQYF. CDR3 sequence (DNA): TGTGCCAGCAGCTCGGGAGGGGGAAACATTCAGTACTTC.

The rearrangement joins TRBV7-8 to TRBJ2-7; TRBD2 aligns across 9 bases. The CDR3 sequence is 13 residues long. The trim removed 10 bases at V and 1 base at J, leaving 5 bases unmatched. The germline gives CDR1 SGHVS, CDR2 FQNEAQ. The CDR3 nucleotides are TGTGCCACGGGTGCGGGGGGGTCCTACGAGCAGTACTTC. This codes for CATGAGGSYEQYF.

This clone appeared a single time. The chain employs TRBV4-1 and TRBJ2-1, with unresolved D. Trimming cost V 2 bases and J 5 bases, with 4 bases left between them. The CDR3 extends over 12 amino acids. Per the germline V gene, CDR1 is MGHRA and CDR2 is YSYEKL. This CDR3 is CASSQPDNEQFF. CDR3 DNA: TGCGCCAGCAGCCAACCGGACAATGAGCAGTTCTTC.

This sequence joins TRBV5-6 and TRBJ2-5; tentative D call: TRBD2 (5 bases). V gave up 3 bases and J gave up 0 bases, with 6 bases separating them. CDR3 length equals 13 residues. Germline CDR1 is SGHDT and CDR2 is YYEEEE. The CDR3 nucleotides are TGTGCCAGCAGCTCGACTAACCAAGAGACCCAGTACTTC. Encoded protein: CASSSTNQETQYF.